A single sample is the source of the 8 T cell receptor beta chains below, sequenced in a study of cytomegalovirus exposure and HLA in healthy donors. Both 60 Vbeta primers and 13 Jbeta primers went into the PCR. Using immunoSEQ multiplex PCR, the repertoire was profiled, and TCRdb retains in-frame clones only, with some absent. Among under 150,000 clones listed, around 82% were seen once. Sequencing input: PBMCs. These receptors all stem from a middle-aged woman in good health and CMV-seropositive.

This chain links TRBV15 with TRBJ2-5; TRBD1 agrees at 10 bases. The J call is doubtful: the DNA matches TRBJ2-7 better. Looked up from germline, CDR1 is LNHNV and CDR2 is YYDKDF (reference sequence). This CDR3 contains 15 residues. The CDR3 protein is CATSSGDRGPYEQYF. CDR3 coding DNA: TGTGCCACCAGCAGTGGGGACAGGGGCCCCTACGAGCAGTACTTC.

The gene calls are TRBV30 and TRBJ1-5; D is perhaps TRBD1 (5 bases). Germline values: CDR1 GTSNPN, CDR2 SVGIG (reference sequence). Between the trimmed V and J ends, which lost 2 bases and 5 bases, there was a span of 10 bases. This CDR3 has 13 residues. CDR3 region: CAWSTGGHQPQHF. In DNA form, the CDR3 reads TGTGCCTGGAGTACGGGGGGACATCAGCCCCAGCATTTT.

The chain is built from TRBV9 and TRBJ2-2, with 9 bases lining up with TRBD1. The CDR3 is made up of 18 amino acids. V gave up 4 bases and J gave up 3 bases; unmatched junction bases: 13. CDR1 SGDLS and CDR2 YYNGEE come from the germline V gene. The CDR3, as DNA: TGTGCCAGCAGCATAGAATACACAGGGGGCGCCGACACCGGGGAGCTGTTTTTT. This encodes CASSIEYTGGADTGELFF.

This clone was counted a few times. The chain joins TRBV2 to TRBJ2-5; D remains unclear. CDR1 and CDR2 (germline): SNHLY, FYNNEI. Trimming stripped 4 bases from V and 1 base from J, with 13 bases between. The CDR3 length is 15 residues. The chain's CDR3 is CASSVSATSQETQYF. CDR3 coding DNA: TGTGCCAGCAGTGTAAGTGCAACAAGCCAAGAGACCCAGTACTTC.

J is TRBJ2-1 and V is TRBV14; unclear D gene. The germline V gene has CDR1 SGHDN and CDR2 FVKESK. CDR3 length equals 18 residues. Deletions cut 4 bases from V and 0 bases from J, with 19 bases between. In DNA, the CDR3 is TGTGCCAGCAGCCCGTTTGTGTTTTGGCGGAGCTCCTACAATGAGCAGTTCTTC. Translated: CASSPFVFWRSSYNEQFF.

This clone was counted a few times. The chain carries TRBV5-1 and TRBJ2-5; a possible D gene is TRBD2 (5 bases). Germline assignment: CDR1 SGHRS and CDR2 YFSETQ. This CDR3 contains 14 residues. V shed 0 bases and J shed 5 bases, with 11 bases lying between them. CDR3 in DNA: TGCGCCAGCAGCTTGGCCCGGCGCGGGGAGACCCAGTACTTC. Encoded protein: CASSLARRGETQYF. The whole variable domain, remainder taken from reference TRBV5-1 and TRBJ2-5, is KAGVTQTPRYLIKTRGQQVTLSCSPISGHRSVSWYQQTPGQGLQFLFEYFSETQRNKGNFPGRFSGRQFSNSRSEMNVSTLELGDSALYLCASSLARRGETQYFGPGTRLLVL.

The CDR3 here is CASSLDNRDEQYF. CDR3 sequence (DNA): TGCGCCAGCAGCTTGGATAACAGGGACGAGCAGTACTTC. This chain links TRBV5-1 with TRBJ2-7, with D perhaps matching TRBD1 (6 bases). Per the germline V gene, CDR1 is SGHRS and CDR2 is YFSETQ. This CDR3 is built from 13 residues. Trimming left V 0 bases short and J 5 bases short, with 9 bases between.

This clone was counted a few times. J is TRBJ1-2 and V is TRBV5-1; possible D gene TRBD1, 5 bases. Trimming removed 4 bases at V and 8 bases at J, with 15 bases between. Germline V gene lookup returns CDR1 SGHRS and CDR2 YFSETQ. CDR3 length: 13 residues. The CDR3 DNA reads TGCGCCAGCAGCGTTGGGGGACTGGGAGGCTACACCTTC. This gives the protein CASSVGGLGGYTF.